Listed below are T cell receptor beta chains from one sample, sequenced in a study of blood T cell repertoires in COVID-19. TCRdb keeps only in-frame clones here, not all; method: immunoSEQ multiplex PCR. The table lists 52,000 or so clones, about nine tenths of them singletons, with 25% to 30% in the top ten. Sequenced: peripheral blood. Receptors were obtained from a human donor in a cohort sampled during active COVID-19. CDR3s include the opening cysteine and the closing phenylalanine or tryptophan. A D gene is named only where the DNA matches it firmly. Clone size is shown for a subset of rows, as once, few, many or a class of expanded clone.

>TRBJ2-3|TRBD1|-|TRBV2
CASSVDRVITDTQYF
TGTGCCAGCAGTGTAGACAGGGTAATAACAGATACGCAGTATTTT
>TRBJ2-5|-|-|TRBV6-5
CASSYSMGAQETQYF
TGTGCCAGCAGTTACTCGATGGGGGCCCAAGAGACCCAGTACTTC
>TRBJ1-2|TRBD1|once|TRBV5-1
CASKFGQGGFYGYTF
TGCGCCAGCAAATTCGGACAGGGGGGATTCTATGGCTACACCTTC
>TRBJ2-1|TRBD2|-|TRBV2
CASSRGTSRIEQFF
TGTGCCAGCAGCCGGGGGACTAGCCGGATTGAGCAGTTCTTC
>TRBJ2-7|TRBD1|-|TRBV27
CASSLDGTVYEQYF
TGTGCCAGCAGTTTAGACGGGACAGTTTACGAGCAGTACTTC
>TRBJ1-5|TRBD1|-|TRBV2
CASMGQGSQPQHF
TGTGCCAGCATGGGACAGGGAAGTCAGCCCCAGCATTTT
>TRBJ2-7|TRBD2|-|TRBV5-1
CASSLWGAGTSGISYEQYF
TGCGCCAGCAGCTTGTGGGGAGCCGGGACTAGCGGGATATCCTACGAGCAGTACTTC
>TRBJ1-2|-|-|TRBV12-3/TRBV12-4
CASRRGTLYGYTF
TGTGCCAGCCGCAGGGGAACACTCTATGGCTACACCTTC
>TRBJ2-1|TRBD2|once|TRBV9
CASSPTSGAYNEQFF
TGTGCCAGCAGCCCGACTAGCGGAGCATACAATGAGCAGTTCTTC
>TRBJ2-2|-|-|TRBV19
CASTPQGTGELFF
TGTGCCAGTACCCCCCAGGGCACCGGGGAGCTGTTTTTT
>TRBJ2-5|-|-|TRBV7-9
CASSYGGQETQYF
TGTGCCAGCAGCTACGGGGGACAAGAGACCCAGTACTTC
>TRBJ2-6|TRBD1|-|TRBV28
CASSLVFGTGGSGANVLTF
TGTGCCAGCAGTTTAGTATTCGGGACAGGGGGCTCTGGGGCCAACGTCCTGACTTTC
>TRBJ1-5|-|-|TRBV7-2
CASSQDNQPQHF
TGTGCCAGCAGCCAGGACAATCAGCCCCAGCATTTT
>TRBJ1-3|-|-|TRBV20-1
CSASSGNTIYF
TGCAGTGCTAGCTCCGGAAACACCATATATTTT
>TRBJ1-3|-|-|TRBV5-1
CASSSSSGNTIYF
TGCGCCAGCAGCTCGAGCTCTGGAAACACCATATATTTT
>TRBJ1-4|-|-|TRBV4-2
CASSQFRDTNEKLFF
TGTGCCAGCAGCCAATTCCGGGACACCAATGAAAAACTGTTTTTT
>TRBJ2-1|-|-|TRBV24-1
CATSDSAQPYNEQFF
TGTGCCACCAGTGATTCCGCACAACCCTACAATGAGCAGTTCTTC
>TRBJ2-7|TRBD2|-|TRBV18
CASSPPNGRGSSYEQYF
TGTGCCAGCTCACCACCGAACGGGCGGGGGAGCTCCTACGAGCAGTACTTC
>TRBJ1-3|-|-|TRBV2
CASSSAGAGNTIYF
TGTGCCAGCAGTTCCGCGGGGGCTGGAAACACCATATATTTT
>TRBJ1-5|TRBD1|-|TRBV18
CASSTGQGINSNQPQHF
TGTGCCAGCTCAACGGGACAGGGGATCAATAGCAATCAGCCCCAGCATTTT
>TRBJ1-1|-|few|TRBV24-1
CATSDLGQTEAFF
TGTGCCACCAGTGACCTCGGACAGACTGAAGCTTTCTTT
>TRBJ1-5|-|-|TRBV6-5
CAIKQGAGNQPQHF
TGTGCCATCAAACAGGGAGCCGGCAATCAGCCCCAGCATTTT
>TRBJ1-4|TRBD1|-|TRBV10-1
CASSLGQGRINEKLFF
TGCGCCAGCTCCTTGGGACAGGGGAGGATTAATGAAAAACTGTTTTTT
>TRBJ2-3|TRBD2|-|TRBV5-1
CASSLGGLAGGPRTDTQYF
TGCGCCAGCAGCTTGGGGGGACTAGCGGGAGGGCCACGCACAGATACGCAGTATTTT
>TRBJ2-1|TRBD2|-|TRBV5-4
CASSLELAGGSYNEQFF
TGTGCCAGCAGCTTGGAACTAGCGGGGGGATCTTACAATGAGCAGTTCTTC
>TRBJ2-5|-|once|TRBV5-5
CASSLAGPREGPTQYF
TGTGCCAGCAGCTTGGCCGGCCCAAGAGAGGGTCCGACCCAGTACTTC
>TRBJ2-3|-|-|TRBV5-1
CASSLEDSVQYF
TGCGCCAGCAGCTTGGAGGATAGCGTACAGTATTTT
>TRBJ1-1|-|-|TRBV29-1
CSVQVMNTEAFF
TGCAGCGTTCAGGTGATGAACACTGAAGCTTTCTTT
>TRBJ1-3|TRBD1|-|TRBV19
CASRPAMGQTGNTIYF
TGTGCCAGTAGGCCAGCTATGGGACAGACTGGAAACACCATATATTTT
>TRBJ2-6|-|-|TRBV28
CASTPRPGSSGANVLTF
TGTGCCAGCACTCCTCGTCCAGGTTCCTCTGGGGCCAACGTCCTGACTTTC
>TRBJ2-7|TRBD2|-|TRBV7-8
CASSPSGLAASYEQYF
TGTGCCAGCAGCCCGTCAGGACTAGCGGCCTCCTACGAGCAGTACTTC
>TRBJ2-3|-|-|TRBV19
CASSIDPRWGGTDTQYF
TGTGCCAGTAGTATAGACCCCCGATGGGGGGGCACAGATACGCAGTATTTT
>TRBJ2-2|TRBD2|few|TRBV19
CASSISGSQYTGELFF
TGTGCCAGTAGTATAAGCGGGAGTCAGTACACCGGGGAGCTGTTTTTT
>TRBJ2-3|-|-|TRBV5-1
CASRDGAVGDTQYF
TGCGCCAGCAGGGATGGAGCGGTGGGAGATACGCAGTATTTT
>TRBJ1-6|TRBD1|-|TRBV3-1/TRBV3-2
CASSQQGQGHNSPLHF
TGTGCCAGCAGCCAGCAAGGACAGGGCCATAATTCACCCCTCCACTTT
>TRBJ2-7|-|once|TRBV7-8
CASSSTTGTYEQYF
TGTGCCAGCAGCTCTACTACGGGGACCTACGAGCAGTACTTC
>TRBJ2-4|TRBD1|-|TRBV2
CASSETGSKNIQYF
TGTGCCAGCAGTGAGACAGGGTCCAAAAACATTCAGTACTTC
>TRBJ2-1|TRBD1|-|TRBV28
CASSSGTGPYNEQFF
TGTGCCAGCAGTTCCGGGACAGGGCCCTACAATGAGCAGTTCTTC
>TRBJ1-5|-|-|TRBV6-1
CASSEASGYSNQPQHF
TGTGCCAGCAGTGAAGCCTCGGGGTATAGCAATCAGCCCCAGCATTTT
>TRBJ1-3|-|many|TRBV11-2
CASSFRSSGNTIYF
TGTGCCAGCAGCTTTCGGTCCTCTGGAAACACCATATATTTT
>TRBJ1-1|TRBD1|-|TRBV29-1
CSAWTGNTEAFF
TGCAGCGCTTGGACAGGGAACACTGAAGCTTTCTTT
>TRBJ1-2|TRBD1|-|TRBV5-4
CASSRTGEAYGYTF
TGTGCCAGCAGCCGGACAGGGGAGGCCTATGGCTACACCTTC
>TRBJ1-2|-|-|TRBV9
CASSVGQSGDYGYTF
TGTGCCAGCAGCGTAGGTCAGTCCGGGGACTATGGCTACACCTTC
>TRBJ2-3|-|few|TRBV7-8
CASSKTGHSTDTQYF
TGTGCCAGCAGCAAGACAGGTCACAGCACAGATACGCAGTATTTT
>TRBJ1-3|-|-|TRBV28
CASSITGSSGNTIYF
TGTGCCAGCAGTATAACAGGGAGCTCTGGAAACACCATATATTTT